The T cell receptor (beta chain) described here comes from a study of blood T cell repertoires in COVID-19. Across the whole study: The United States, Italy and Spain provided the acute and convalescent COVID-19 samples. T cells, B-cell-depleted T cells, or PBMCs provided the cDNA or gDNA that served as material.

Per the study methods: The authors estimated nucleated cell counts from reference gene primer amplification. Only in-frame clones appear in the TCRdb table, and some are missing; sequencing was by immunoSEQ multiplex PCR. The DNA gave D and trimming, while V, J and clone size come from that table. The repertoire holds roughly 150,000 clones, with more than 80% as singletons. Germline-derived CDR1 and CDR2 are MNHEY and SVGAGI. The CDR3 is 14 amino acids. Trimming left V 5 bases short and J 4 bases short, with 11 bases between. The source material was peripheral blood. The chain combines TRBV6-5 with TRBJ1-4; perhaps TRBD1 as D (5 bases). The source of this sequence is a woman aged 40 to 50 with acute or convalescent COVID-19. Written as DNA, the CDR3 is TGTGCCAGCAGTCGACAGCTGGATAATGAAAAACTGTTTTTT. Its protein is CASSRQLDNEKLFF.